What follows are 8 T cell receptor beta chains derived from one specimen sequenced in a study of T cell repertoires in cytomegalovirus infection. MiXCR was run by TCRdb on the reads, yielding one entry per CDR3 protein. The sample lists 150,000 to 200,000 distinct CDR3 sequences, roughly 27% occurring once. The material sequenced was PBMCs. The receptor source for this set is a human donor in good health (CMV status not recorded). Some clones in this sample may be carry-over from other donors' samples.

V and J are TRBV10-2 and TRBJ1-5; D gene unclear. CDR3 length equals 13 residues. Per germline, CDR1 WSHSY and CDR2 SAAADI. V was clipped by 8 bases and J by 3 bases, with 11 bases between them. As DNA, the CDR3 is TGCGCCAGCCGGATCGGCTACAATCAGCCCCAGCATTTT. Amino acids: CASRIGYNQPQHF.

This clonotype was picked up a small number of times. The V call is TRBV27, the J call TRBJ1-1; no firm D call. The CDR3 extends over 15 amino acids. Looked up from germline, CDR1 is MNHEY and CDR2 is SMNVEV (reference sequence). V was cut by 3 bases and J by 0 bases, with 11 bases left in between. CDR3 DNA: TGTGCCAGCAGTTTTGATGGGGTCTTGAACACTGAAGCTTTCTTT. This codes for CASSFDGVLNTEAFF.

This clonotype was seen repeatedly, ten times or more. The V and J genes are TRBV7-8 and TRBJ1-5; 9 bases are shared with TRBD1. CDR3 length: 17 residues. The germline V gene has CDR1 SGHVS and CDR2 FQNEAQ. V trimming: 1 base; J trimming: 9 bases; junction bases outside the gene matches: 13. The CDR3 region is CASSLEGTGMGNVPQHF. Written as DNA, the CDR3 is TGTGCCAGCAGCTTAGAAGGGACAGGGATGGGCAATGTGCCCCAGCATTTT.

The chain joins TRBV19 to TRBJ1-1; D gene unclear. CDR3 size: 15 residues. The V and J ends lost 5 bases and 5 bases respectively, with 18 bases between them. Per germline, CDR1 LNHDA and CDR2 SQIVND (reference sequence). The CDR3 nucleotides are TGTGCCAGTAGTTTCACCCAAGGAGTGGATACTGAAGCTTTCTTT. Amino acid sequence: CASSFTQGVDTEAFF.

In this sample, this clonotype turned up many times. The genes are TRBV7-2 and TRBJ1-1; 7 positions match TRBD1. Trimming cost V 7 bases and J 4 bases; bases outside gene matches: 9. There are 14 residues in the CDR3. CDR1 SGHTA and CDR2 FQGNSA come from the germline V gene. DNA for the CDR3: TGTGCCAGCAAACAAGGGGGCGAGGGCACTGAAGCTTTCTTT. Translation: CASKQGGEGTEAFF.

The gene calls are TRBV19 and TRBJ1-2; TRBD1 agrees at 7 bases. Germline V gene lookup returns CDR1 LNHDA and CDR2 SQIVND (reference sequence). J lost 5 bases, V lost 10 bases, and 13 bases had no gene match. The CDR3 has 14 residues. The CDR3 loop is CAIRGAEPIYGYTF. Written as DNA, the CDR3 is TGTGCCATCAGGGGGGCAGAACCCATATATGGCTACACCTTC.

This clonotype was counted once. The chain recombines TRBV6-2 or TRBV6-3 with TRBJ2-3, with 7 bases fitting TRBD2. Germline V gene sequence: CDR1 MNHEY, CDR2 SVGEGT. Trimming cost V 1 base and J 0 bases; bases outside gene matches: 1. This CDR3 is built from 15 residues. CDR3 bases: TGTGCCAGCAGTTACTTTAGCGGGAGCACAGATACGCAGTATTTT. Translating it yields CASSYFSGSTDTQYF.

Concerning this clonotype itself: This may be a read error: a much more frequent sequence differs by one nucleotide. The CDR3 is CASSRRQGPEQLFF. CDR3 bases: TGTGCCAGCAGCAGGAGACAGGGGCCCGAACAACTGTTTTTT. The chain joins TRBV7-2 to TRBJ1-4; 8 nucleotides match TRBD1. CDR1 and CDR2 (germline): SGHTA, FQGNSA. V lost 5 bases and J lost 12; bases outside the gene matches: 11. This CDR3 is 14 amino acids long.